This is a list of T cell receptor beta chains from one sample in a study of T-cell memory formation after mild COVID-19. TCRdb used MiXCR to reprocess the 5' RACE reads, holding one entry per CDR3 protein. The sample lists 500,000 to 600,000 distinct CDR3 sequences, roughly 18% seen once, with around 12% in the top ten. Sequenced material: PBMCs or a T cell subset sorted from them (not recorded which). Receptors originate from an adult woman who had mild COVID-19 (a few samples of this study predate the infection). Cell type and time point are not known. CDR3s include the opening cysteine and the closing phenylalanine or tryptophan.

TRBJ1-5 TRBV4-1 CASSQRDTGNQPQHF
TRBJ1-1 TRBV10-3 CAIGDNSLEAFF
TRBJ1-2 TRBV6-5 CASSSWGGEGYTF
TRBJ2-1 TRBV11-1 CASSPMAGDNEQFF
TRBJ2-5 TRBV9 CASSQGREETQYF
TRBJ2-2 TRBV30 CAWGPGQGNTGELFF
TRBJ2-3 TRBV15 CATSRAAGGTDTQYF
TRBJ2-7 TRBV2 CASRPGLPQRYYEQYF
TRBJ2-1 TRBV7-2 CASSPALAPNNEQFF
TRBJ2-7 TRBV7-2 CASSLTPLNGGQYF
TRBJ2-1 TRBV30 CASLAGETYNEQFF
TRBJ2-7 TRBV12-3/TRBV12-4 CASSPPTSGSYEQYF
TRBJ2-7 TRBV7-9 CASSPGAGDYEQYF
TRBJ2-5 TRBV30 CAWSSWGYQETQYF
TRBJ1-5 TRBV20-1 CSAGGHLSNQPQHF
TRBJ2-6 TRBV5-1 CASSPVQSSGANVLTF
TRBJ2-1 TRBV7-3 CASSSRGAGVGNEQFF
TRBJ2-2 TRBV18 CASHVPGIRNSGELFF
TRBJ2-3 TRBV5-1 CASSLARRQSGLALDTQYF
TRBJ1-1 TRBV7-2 CASSLGGFQTEAFF
TRBJ1-2 TRBV5-1 CAGQVDYGYTF